This T cell receptor (beta chain) was recorded in a study of persistence of HIV-infected CD4 T cells. On the study more broadly: Two participants gave one leukapheresis sample; others gave up to about 180 mL blood repeatedly.

Points on this clone: Its antigen is unknown.

This was the immunoSEQ version 4 assay in survey mode. Repertoires were generated with immunoSEQ multiplex PCR, while TCRdb's copy carries only in-frame clones and drops some. Among fewer than 30,000 clones listed, roughly four fifths were seen once. Lysates of CMV-infected fibroblasts at 9.5 to 10 ug/mL stimulated these cells. CD40L-negative CD69-negative CD45RO-high memory CD4+ T cells were sorted as populations depleted of antigen-responding cells. The sequence came from an adult man with HIV who was CMV-seropositive. Material: CD4+ T cells sorted from PBMCs after approximately 19-hour stimulation, obtained from a patient who received antiretroviral therapy.

The CDR3 bases are TGTGCCAGCAGCCATACCGGAGACAGGGGGGAATGGGGTTCACCCCTCCACTTT. Translation: CASSHTGDRGEWGSPLHF. J is TRBJ1-6 and V is TRBV7-9; 9 nucleotides align to TRBD1. V shed 5 bases, J shed 9 bases, and the junction held 17 bases outside the gene matches. The CDR3 covers 18 residues. Germline-derived CDR1 and CDR2 are SEHNR and FQNEAQ (reference sequence).